The clone carrying this T cell receptor beta chain has a handful of counts. Its antigen is still unknown. From germline, CDR1 is SEHNR and CDR2 FQNEAQ (reference sequence). The CDR3 spans 17 residues. Deletions cut 0 bases from V and 0 bases from J, with 15 bases between. This sample was taken from a study of identical twins. In TCRdb, the 5' RACE reads were re-called with MiXCR into one record per CDR3 protein. The data contain about 810,000 distinct CDR3 sequences, 9% to 15% of them seen just once; the ten biggest clones take up around 1.5%. Study-wide points: Excess sharing by twins proved weaker in beta out-of-frame sequences.

These data were also filed under a second study, of yellow fever vaccine responses in identical twins.

The rearrangement links TRBV7-9 to TRBJ2-7; D is possibly TRBD1 (6 bases). Sequencing was carried out using PBMCs. This clonotype was obtained from a woman younger than 35 in good health. CDR3 coding DNA: TGTGCCAGCAGCTTAGCGGGTACAGGGTACAGCTCCTACGAGCAGTACTTC. It encodes CASSLAGTGYSSYEQYF.